This T cell receptor beta chain was observed in a study of blood T cell repertoires in COVID-19. Methods used by the authors: Quantification of nucleated cells was approximated via reference gene primer amplification. Assay: immunoSEQ multiplex PCR; the TCRdb copy retains only in-frame clones and omits some. That table is the source of V, J and clone size, and D and trimming were worked out from the DNA. This table holds about 240,000 clones, approximately 83% found once. CDR3 length equals 14 residues. The study drew participants aged 18 to 89 years from 20 to 30 US areas. Material for sequencing was PBMCs or T cells enriched from blood (not recorded which). The receptor was derived from a woman in her forties with acute COVID-19. This sequence joins TRBV12-2 and TRBJ2-1; the table names TRBD2, a call not compared with the DNA. TRBV12-2 is marked as a pseudogene. CDR3 in amino acids: CASRLSGVYNEQFF. The CDR3 bases are TGTGCAAGTCGACTTAGCGGGGTCTACAATGAGCAGTTCTTC.